The clone carrying this T cell receptor (beta chain) was observed a single time. Its antigen remains unknown. Trimming removed 4 bases from V and 3 bases from J, with 18 bases in between. Germline lookup yields CDR1 SQVTM and CDR2 ANQGSEA. The length of the CDR3 is 15 residues. The protocol was immunoSEQ multiplex PCR, while the TCRdb copy is restricted to in-frame clones and leaves out a portion. The table shows some 90,000 clones, with 87% occurring only once. The source of the sample is a study of cytomegalovirus exposure and HLA in healthy donors. Study details: Later analysis reported that the roughly 110 validation repertoires shared the platform of the approximately 670 first-cohort repertoires. Study results and limitations: Rarity marked most TCR sequences, yet some public TCRs occurred in many donors. According to the study, 160 or so TCR beta chains were cytomegalovirus-associated.

This receptor was identified in a man younger than 30 in good health and CMV-seropositive. What was sequenced was PBMCs. This chain connects TRBV29-1 to TRBJ1-2; a weak D match, TRBD1 (5 bases). The CDR3 bases are TGCAGCGTTGTGATATTTGTGGACACCGACTATGGCTACACCTTC. It yields the protein CSVVIFVDTDYGYTF.